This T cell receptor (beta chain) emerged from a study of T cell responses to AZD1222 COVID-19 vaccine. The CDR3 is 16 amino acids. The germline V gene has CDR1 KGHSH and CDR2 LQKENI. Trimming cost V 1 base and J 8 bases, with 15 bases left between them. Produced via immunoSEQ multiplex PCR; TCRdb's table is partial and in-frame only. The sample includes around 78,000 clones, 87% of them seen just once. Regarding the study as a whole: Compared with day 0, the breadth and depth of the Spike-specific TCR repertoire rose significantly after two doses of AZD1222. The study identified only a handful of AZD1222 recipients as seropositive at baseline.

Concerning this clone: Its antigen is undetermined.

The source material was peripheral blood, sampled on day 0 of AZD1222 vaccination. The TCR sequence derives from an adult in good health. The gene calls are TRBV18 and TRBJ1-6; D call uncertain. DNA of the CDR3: TGTGCCAGCTCACCACGCCGAGTTAGGGTTGATTCACCCCTCCACTTT. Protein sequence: CASSPRRVRVDSPLHF.